This record covers a single TCR beta chain. The specificity of this receptor is unknown. The input lacks base qualities; no much larger clone sits a single base away. Library generation was performed with PCR. Data came from an Illumina HiSeq 2500. To normalize quantification of the TCRbeta repertoire, the TCR libraries were built with molecular barcoding that relied on unique molecular identifiers. TCRdb reworked the public reads: Q25 trimming with fastp, MiXCR clone assembly, productive beta chains retained. Each record represents a unique CDR3 protein, reported with the most common genes and DNA among its rows. This sample has about 540,000 distinct CDR3 sequences in its table, and about a sixth of those were observed once. Together, the top ten hold about 3.1% of the sample. V gives up 0 bases and J gives up 1 base, and the segment between their germline ends measures 9 bases. Taken from cysteine to phenylalanine, the CDR3 has 15 residues. The DNA shown is the 45-base CDR3, in frame from base 1.

The data belong to a study of T-cell reconstitution after alpha-beta-depleted transplantation in children (TCRdb year 2016). With regard to the full study: The study quantitatively tracked T-cell immune reconstitution after TCRalphabeta/CD19-depleted allogeneic hematopoietic cell transplantation in children using TCR repertoire profiling.

The receptor chain draws on TRBV12-3 or TRBV12-4 and TRBJ1-1; no D gene can be assigned with confidence. The sample consisted of PBMCs from the stem cell graft donor, taken from the stem cell graft. This sequence was found in a human donor who donated a stem cell graft to a child with acute lymphoblastic leukemia. The CDR3 in this case is CASSLAIQTNTEAFF. DNA sequence: TGTGCCAGCAGTTTAGCGATCCAGACGAACACTGAAGCTTTCTTT.